This T cell receptor (beta chain) was captured in a study of blood T cell repertoires in COVID-19. Study information: Sites across the United States, Italy and Spain contributed samples from acute and convalescent COVID-19.

One Seattle source followed patients from active infection through their disease course. V dropped 5 bases and J dropped 0 bases, with 16 bases sitting between them. Germline V gene sequence: CDR1 MDHEN, CDR2 SYDVKM. The length of the CDR3 is 16 residues. As originally analysed: The authors estimated nucleated cell counts from reference gene primer amplification. Profiling relied on immunoSEQ multiplex PCR, and the TCRdb table lists in-frame clones only, not all of them. V and J calls and clone size come straight from that table; D and trimming were deduced from the DNA. The repertoire has about 31,000 clones, approximately 88% of them found once; the top ten carry around 8%.

This receptor was identified in a man in his fifties or sixties with COVID-19, enrolled during active disease. Input material: peripheral blood. This chain joins TRBV28 and TRBJ2-5; TRBD1 might be the D (8 bases). The CDR3 protein is CASSPRGREYQETQYF. The CDR3 nucleotides read TGTGCCAGCAGTCCCAGGGGGCGGGAGTACCAAGAGACCCAGTACTTC.